The present T cell receptor beta chain was sequenced within a study of beta chain features in type 1 diabetes. Study findings and constraints: cDNA-based sequencing might over-represent cells highly expressing TCR.

TCRB transcripts that were expressed got sequenced, as all of the isolated RNA had been reverse transcribed. This table comes from immunoSEQ multiplex PCR, and its TCRdb copy is limited to in-frame clones, with some not included. Among 450,000 or so clones listed, roughly 10% were seen once. The collection from each donor was one heparinised blood draw averaging about 110 mL. This clone was picked up a small number of times. The target antigen is unknown. CDR3 length equals 13 residues. The trim removed 7 bases at V and 0 bases at J, leaving 2 bases unmatched. Germline values: CDR1 SQVTM, CDR2 ANQGSEA.

The sample comprised naive CD4+ T cells from blood. The chain has TRBV29-1 and TRBJ1-3; 8 nucleotides match TRBD1. This TCR came from a woman younger than 30 in good health. The CDR3 DNA reads as TGCAGCGCCACAGGGGGCTCTGGAAACACCATATATTTT. Translated: CSATGGSGNTIYF.